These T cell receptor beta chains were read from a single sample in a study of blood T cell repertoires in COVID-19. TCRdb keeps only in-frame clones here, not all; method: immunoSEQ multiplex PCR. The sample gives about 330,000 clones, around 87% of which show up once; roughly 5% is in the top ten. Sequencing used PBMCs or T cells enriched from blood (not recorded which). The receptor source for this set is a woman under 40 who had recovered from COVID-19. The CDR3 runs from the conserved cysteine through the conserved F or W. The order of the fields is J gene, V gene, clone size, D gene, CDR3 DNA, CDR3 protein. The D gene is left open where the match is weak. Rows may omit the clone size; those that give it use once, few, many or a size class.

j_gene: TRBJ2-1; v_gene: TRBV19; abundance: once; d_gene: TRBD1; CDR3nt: TGTGCCAGTAGTATTACAGGGGGCAATGAGCAGTTCTTC; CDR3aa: CASSITGGNEQFF
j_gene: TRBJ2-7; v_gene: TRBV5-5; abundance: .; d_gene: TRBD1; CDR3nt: TGTGCCAGCAGCTTGAGGACAGGGATAAACGAGCAGTACTTC; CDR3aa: CASSLRTGINEQYF
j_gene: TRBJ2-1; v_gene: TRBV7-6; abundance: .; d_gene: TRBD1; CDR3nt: TGTGCCAGCAGCTCAACAGGGGGCATTGTAAATGAGCAGTTCTTC; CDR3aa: CASSSTGGIVNEQFF
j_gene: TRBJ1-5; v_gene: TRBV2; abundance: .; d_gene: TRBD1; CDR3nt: TGTGCCAGCAGTGACAGGGGGCGCCTTCAGCCCCAGCATTTT; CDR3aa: CASSDRGRLQPQHF
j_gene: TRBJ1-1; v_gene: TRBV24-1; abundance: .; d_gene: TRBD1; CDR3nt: TGTGCCACCAGTGATTCTCGCGGACAGGGCCCATTGTTCTTT; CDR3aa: CATSDSRGQGPLFF
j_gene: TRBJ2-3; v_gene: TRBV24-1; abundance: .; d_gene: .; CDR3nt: TGTGCCACCAGTGATCCCCTAAGGAAAGGTCGGGGAGCCACAGATACGCAGTATTTT; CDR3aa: CATSDPLRKGRGATDTQYF
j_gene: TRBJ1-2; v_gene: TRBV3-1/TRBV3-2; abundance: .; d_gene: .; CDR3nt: TGTGCCAGCAGCCAAGGTGACGGGGTTGGCTACACCTTC; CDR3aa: CASSQGDGVGYTF
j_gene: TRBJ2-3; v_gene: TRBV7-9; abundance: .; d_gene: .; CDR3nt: TGTGCCAGCAACCGTCAGACTGCAGATACGCAGTATTTT; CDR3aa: CASNRQTADTQYF
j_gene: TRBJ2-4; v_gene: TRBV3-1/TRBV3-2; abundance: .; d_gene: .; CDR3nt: TGTGCCAGCAGCCAAGATCCAGGGTTTCAGTACTTC; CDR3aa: CASSQDPGFQYF
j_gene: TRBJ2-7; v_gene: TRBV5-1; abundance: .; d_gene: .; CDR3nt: TGCGCCAGCAGCTTGGGAGGGGGGGCACAGCGGGAGCAGTACTTC; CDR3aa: CASSLGGGAQREQYF
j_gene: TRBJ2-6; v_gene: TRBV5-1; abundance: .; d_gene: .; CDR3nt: TGCGCCAGCAGCTTCCGAAGGTACAGCACTTCTGGGGCCAACGTCCTGACTTTC; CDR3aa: CASSFRRYSTSGANVLTF
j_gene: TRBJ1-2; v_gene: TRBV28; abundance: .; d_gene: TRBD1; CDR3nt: TGTGCCAGCAGGCCTCACCGGGACAGGGATAGCTACACCTTC; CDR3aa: CASRPHRDRDSYTF
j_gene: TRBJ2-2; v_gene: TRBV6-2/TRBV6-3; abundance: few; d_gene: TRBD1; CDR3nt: TGTGCCAGCAGCCGAATGACAGGGGGCGGTACCGGGGAGCTGTTTTTT; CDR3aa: CASSRMTGGGTGELFF
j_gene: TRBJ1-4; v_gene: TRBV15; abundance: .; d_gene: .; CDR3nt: TGTGCCACCAGCAGAGATTCGGGCAGAGGGGAAAAACTGTTTTTT; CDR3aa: CATSRDSGRGEKLFF
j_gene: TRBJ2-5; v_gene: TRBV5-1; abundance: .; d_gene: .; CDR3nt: TGCGCCAGCAGCTTGGGGATAGGCGGGCGGGGAGGAGAGACCCAGTACTTC; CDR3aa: CASSLGIGGRGGETQYF
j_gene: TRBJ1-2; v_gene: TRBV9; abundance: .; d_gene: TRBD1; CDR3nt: TGTGCCAGCAGCGGAGACAGGGGGCTCTATTCTGGCTACACCTTC; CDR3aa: CASSGDRGLYSGYTF
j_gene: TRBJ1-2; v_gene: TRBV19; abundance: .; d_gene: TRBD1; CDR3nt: TGTGCCAGTAGTATAGAGACAGGGGGCTATGGCTACACCTTC; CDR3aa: CASSIETGGYGYTF
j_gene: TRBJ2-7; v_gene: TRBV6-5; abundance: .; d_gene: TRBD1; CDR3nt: TGTGCCACTGCGGGACAGGGGGCTTACGAGCAGTACTTC; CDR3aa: CATAGQGAYEQYF
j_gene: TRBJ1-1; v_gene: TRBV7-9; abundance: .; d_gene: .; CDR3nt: TGTGCCAGCAGCGACGGAGGGGTGGATGAAGCTTTCTTT; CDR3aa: CASSDGGVDEAFF
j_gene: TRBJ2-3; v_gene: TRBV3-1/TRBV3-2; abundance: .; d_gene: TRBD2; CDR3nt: TGTGCCAGCAGCCAATTAGCGGGGGGCACAGATACGCAGTATTTT; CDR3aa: CASSQLAGGTDTQYF
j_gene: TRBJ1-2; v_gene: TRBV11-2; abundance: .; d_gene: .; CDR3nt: TGTGCCAGCAGCAAATCAGGCCGGGGGGTCTATGGCTACACCTTC; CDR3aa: CASSKSGRGVYGYTF
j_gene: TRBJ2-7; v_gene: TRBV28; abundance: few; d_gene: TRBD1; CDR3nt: TGTGCCAGCCTTCGGGCAGGGGGAGTAAGGTACGAGCAGTACTTC; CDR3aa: CASLRAGGVRYEQYF